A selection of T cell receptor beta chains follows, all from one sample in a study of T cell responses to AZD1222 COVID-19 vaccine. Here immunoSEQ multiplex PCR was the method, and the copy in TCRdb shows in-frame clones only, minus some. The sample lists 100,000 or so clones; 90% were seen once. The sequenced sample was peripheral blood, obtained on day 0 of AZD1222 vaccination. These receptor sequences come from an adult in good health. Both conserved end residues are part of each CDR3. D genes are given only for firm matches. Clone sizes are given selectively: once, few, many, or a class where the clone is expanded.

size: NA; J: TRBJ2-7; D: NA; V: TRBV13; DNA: TGTGCCAGCAGCTTAGGAGGATCCTACGAGCAGTACTTC; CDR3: CASSLGGSYEQYF
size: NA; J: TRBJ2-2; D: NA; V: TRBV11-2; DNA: TGTGCCAGCAGCTTCCGACAGGCGGGCCCGAACACCGGGGAGCTGTTTTTT; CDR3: CASSFRQAGPNTGELFF
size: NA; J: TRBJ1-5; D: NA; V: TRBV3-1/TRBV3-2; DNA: TGTGCCAGCAGCCAAGGGAGGAGCAATCAGCCCCAGCATTTT; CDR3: CASSQGRSNQPQHF
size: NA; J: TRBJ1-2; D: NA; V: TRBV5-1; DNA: TGCGCCAGCAGCCCGGAAAACTATGGCTACACCTTC; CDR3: CASSPENYGYTF
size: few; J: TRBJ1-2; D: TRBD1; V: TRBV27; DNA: TGTGCCAGCAGTGCCCGGGACAGGGGTGGCTTTGGGGGCTACACCTTC; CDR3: CASSARDRGGFGGYTF
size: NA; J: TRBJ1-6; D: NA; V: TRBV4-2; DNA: TGTGCCAGCAGCCAAGATCAGGGCCGCCTCGGATCACCCCTCCACTTT; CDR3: CASSQDQGRLGSPLHF
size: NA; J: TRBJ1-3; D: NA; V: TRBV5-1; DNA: TGCGCCAGCAGCTTTACGCCGGGACCTCTTAAAGGAGAAAACACCATATATTTT; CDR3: CASSFTPGPLKGENTIYF
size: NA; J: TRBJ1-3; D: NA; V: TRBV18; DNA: TGTGCCAGCTCACCAGGACAGTCCTTCTCTGGAAACACCATATATTTT; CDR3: CASSPGQSFSGNTIYF
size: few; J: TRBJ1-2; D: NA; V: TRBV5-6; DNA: TGTGCCAGCAGCTTGATCGGACTTGGAGGCTACACCTTC; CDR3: CASSLIGLGGYTF
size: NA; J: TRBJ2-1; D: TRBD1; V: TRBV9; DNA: TGTGCCAGCAGCGTAGCCGGGACAGTCGGGTTGAATGAGCAGTTCTTC; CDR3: CASSVAGTVGLNEQFF
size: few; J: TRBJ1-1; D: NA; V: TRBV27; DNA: TGTGCCAGCAGTTTACGGGCGGTGTTAGGTCGGGGCACTGAAGCTTTCTTT; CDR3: CASSLRAVLGRGTEAFF
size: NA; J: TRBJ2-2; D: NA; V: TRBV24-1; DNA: TGTGCCACAACAGGTTCGAACACCGGGGAGCTGTTTTTT; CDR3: CATTGSNTGELFF
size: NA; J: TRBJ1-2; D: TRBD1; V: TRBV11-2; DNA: TGTGCCAGCAGCTCCTTAGGGGGCCCGACAGGGAGTCTTTATGGCTACACCTTC; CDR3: CASSSLGGPTGSLYGYTF
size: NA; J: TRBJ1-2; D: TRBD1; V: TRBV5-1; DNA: TGCGCCAGGAGGGGGCAGGGCTACACCTTC; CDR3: CARRGQGYTF
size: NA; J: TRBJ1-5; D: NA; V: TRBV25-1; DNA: TGTGCCAGCAGTCGTTCCGGGTACAATCAGCCCCAGCATTTT; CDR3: CASSRSGYNQPQHF
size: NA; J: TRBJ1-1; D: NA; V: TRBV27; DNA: TGTGCCAGCAGTTTAGGGACTGAAGCTTTCTTT; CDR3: CASSLGTEAFF
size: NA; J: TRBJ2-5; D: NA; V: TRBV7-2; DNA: TGTGCCAGCAGCCTAGGGACTTTTCCCACGGAGACCCAGTACTTC; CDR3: CASSLGTFPTETQYF
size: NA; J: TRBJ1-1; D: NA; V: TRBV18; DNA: TGTGCCAGCTCACCATACGACAAAATGAACACTGAAGCTTTCTTT; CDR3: CASSPYDKMNTEAFF
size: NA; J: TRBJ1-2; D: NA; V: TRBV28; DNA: TGTGCCAGCAGCGCTATACACAGAGGCTACACCTTC; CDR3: CASSAIHRGYTF
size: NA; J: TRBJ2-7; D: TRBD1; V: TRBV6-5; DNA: TGTGCCACCTCCGGGACAGCACCCTACGAGCAGTACTTC; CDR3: CATSGTAPYEQYF
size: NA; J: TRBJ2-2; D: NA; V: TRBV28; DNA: TGTGCCAGCAGTTTATCCAGGGTTGACGGGGAGCTGTTTTTT; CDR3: CASSLSRVDGELFF
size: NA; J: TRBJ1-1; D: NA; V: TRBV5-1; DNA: TGCGCCAGCAGCTTGTCGGGGAATGAAGCTTTCTTT; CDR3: CASSLSGNEAFF
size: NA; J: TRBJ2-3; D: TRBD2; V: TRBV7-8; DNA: TGTGCCAGCAGCCCCAGTCGGGGGGGATCAGATACGCAGTATTTT; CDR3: CASSPSRGGSDTQYF
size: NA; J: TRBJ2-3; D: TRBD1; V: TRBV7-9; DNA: TGTGCCAGCAGCTTGGGACAGGGGGCAGATACGCAGTATTTT; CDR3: CASSLGQGADTQYF
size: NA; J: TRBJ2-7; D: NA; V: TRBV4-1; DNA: TGCGCCAGCAGCCGGGACGGAGGGCAACATTACGAGCAGTACTTC; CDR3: CASSRDGGQHYEQYF
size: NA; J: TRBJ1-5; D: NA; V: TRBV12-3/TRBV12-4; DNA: TGTGCCAGCGGTCGGGACACCCTTTCGTCCCAGCATTTT; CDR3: CASGRDTLSSQHF
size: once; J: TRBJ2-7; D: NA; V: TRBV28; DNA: TGTGCCAGCAGACTAACAGGGAACTCCTACGAGCAGTACTTC; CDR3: CASRLTGNSYEQYF
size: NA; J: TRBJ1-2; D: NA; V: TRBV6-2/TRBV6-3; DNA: TGTGCCAGCAGCCAAGGGCCGTATCAGCGCACCTTC; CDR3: CASSQGPYQRTF
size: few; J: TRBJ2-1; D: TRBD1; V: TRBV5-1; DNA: TGCGCCAGCAGCTTCGGACAGGGGAATGAGCAGTTCTTC; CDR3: CASSFGQGNEQFF
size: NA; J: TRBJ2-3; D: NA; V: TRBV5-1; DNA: TGCGCCAGCAGCTTGACGGATCGGAGCACAGATACGCAGTATTTT; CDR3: CASSLTDRSTDTQYF
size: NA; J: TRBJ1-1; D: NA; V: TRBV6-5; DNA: TGTGCTAGTCAGGCGAACACTGAAGCTTTCTTT; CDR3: CASQANTEAFF
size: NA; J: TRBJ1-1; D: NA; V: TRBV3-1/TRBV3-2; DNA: TGTGCCAGCAGCCCCCAGGGGTCGGACACTGAAGCTTTCTTT; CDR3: CASSPQGSDTEAFF
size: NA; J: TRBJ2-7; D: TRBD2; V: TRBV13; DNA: TGTGCCAGCAGCACTCTAGCGGGGGGGCACTCCTACGAGCAGTACTTC; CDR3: CASSTLAGGHSYEQYF
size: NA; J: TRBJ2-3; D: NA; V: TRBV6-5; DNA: TGTGCCAGCAGTATTGGGACACCAGACACAGATACGCAGTATTTT; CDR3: CASSIGTPDTDTQYF
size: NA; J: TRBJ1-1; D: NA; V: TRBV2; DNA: TGTGCCAGCAGTGAAGAGGGACGGAACTTGAACACTGAAGCTTTCTTT; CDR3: CASSEEGRNLNTEAFF
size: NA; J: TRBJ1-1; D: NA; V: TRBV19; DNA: TGTGCCAGTAGTACCCACTCGAGACGATCGACAGGCCCGGGCTGGAACACTGAAGCTTTCTTT; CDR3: CASSTHSRRSTGPGWNTEAFF
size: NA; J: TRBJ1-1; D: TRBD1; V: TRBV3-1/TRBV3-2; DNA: TGTGCCAGCAGCCAAGAAGTGGAGGGGCTCCGGGACAGTAAAGCTTTCTTT; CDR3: CASSQEVEGLRDSKAFF
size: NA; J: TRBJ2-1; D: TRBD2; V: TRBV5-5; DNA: TGTGCCAGCAGCTTGGATGCTAGCGGGGGGACCAAGCAGTTCTTC; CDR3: CASSLDASGGTKQFF
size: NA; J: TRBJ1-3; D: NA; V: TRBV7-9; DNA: TGTGCCAGCAGCTTAATTTCCTCTGGAAACACCATATATTTT; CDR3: CASSLISSGNTIYF
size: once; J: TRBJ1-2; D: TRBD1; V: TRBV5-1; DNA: TGCGCCAGCACCCCAGGGGGGGGCGAGTACTATGGCTACACCTTC; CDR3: CASTPGGGEYYGYTF
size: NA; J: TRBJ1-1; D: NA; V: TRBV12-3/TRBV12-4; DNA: TGTGCCAGCAGTTTGGGGGGCCGGGAAGCTTTCTTT; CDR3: CASSLGGREAFF
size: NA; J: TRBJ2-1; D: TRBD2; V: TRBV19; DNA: TGTGCCAGTAGTACGGGGACTACCGTCAATGAGCAGTTCTTC; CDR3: CASSTGTTVNEQFF
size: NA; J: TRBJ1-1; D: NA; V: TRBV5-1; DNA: TGCGCCAGCAGCTCGGGACAATTGGGCACTGAAGCTTTCTTT; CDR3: CASSSGQLGTEAFF
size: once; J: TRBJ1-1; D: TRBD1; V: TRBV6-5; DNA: TGTGCCAGCATCGACAGGGTCGGGGGCGGCACTGAAGCTTTCTTT; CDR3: CASIDRVGGGTEAFF
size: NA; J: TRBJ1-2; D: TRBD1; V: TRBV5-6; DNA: TGTGCCAGCAGTCCCCGGACAGGATATGGCTACACCTTC; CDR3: CASSPRTGYGYTF
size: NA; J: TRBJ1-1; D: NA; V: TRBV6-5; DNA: TGTGCCAGCAGTTGGCAGGAGGGTACTGAAGCTTTCTTT; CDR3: CASSWQEGTEAFF
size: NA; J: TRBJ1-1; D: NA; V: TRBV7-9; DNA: TGTGCCAGCAGTGACACGCGGGGGAACACTGAAGCTTTCTTT; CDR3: CASSDTRGNTEAFF
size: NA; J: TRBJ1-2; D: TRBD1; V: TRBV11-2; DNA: TGTGCCAGCAGCGGAGAGGGACAGGGTGGCTACACCTTC; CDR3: CASSGEGQGGYTF
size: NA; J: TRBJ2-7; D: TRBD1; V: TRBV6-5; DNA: TGTGCCAGCCGTTCGGGACAGGGAACCTACGAGCAGTACTTC; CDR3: CASRSGQGTYEQYF
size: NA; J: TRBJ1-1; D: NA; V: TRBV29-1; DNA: TGCAGCGTTGAAGGTGGCCCAAACACTGAAGCTTTCTTT; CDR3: CSVEGGPNTEAFF
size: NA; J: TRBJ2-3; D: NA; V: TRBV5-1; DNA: TGCGCCAGCAGCTTCGGGGGCGCCGAATCTGAGACGCAGTATTTT; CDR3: CASSFGGAESETQYF
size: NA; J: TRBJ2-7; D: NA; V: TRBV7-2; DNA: TGTGCCAGCAGCTTGTACAGGGTAGACGAGCAGTACTTC; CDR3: CASSLYRVDEQYF